This T cell receptor (beta chain) was sequenced for a study of B cell selection in AIRE deficiency. Study findings and constraints: Patient Tconv cells held roughly 33% of Treg sequences shared by healthy donors. Only about 9.3% of a few thousand shared Treg sequences were patient-specific; 30% to 35% healthy-specific. Only TCRbeta was sequenced; around 37% of shared healthy Treg sequences appeared in Tconv.

Regulatory T cells were sorted as CD4+CD25hiCD127low/negative cells. Controls came from healthy donors unrelated to patients. The CDR3 contains 15 residues. With 5 bases clipped from V and 5 bases from J, the junction kept 9 bases outside the gene matches. In germline, CDR1 is SGHTA, CDR2 FQGTGA. As regards this clone: Its specificity is not known.

Sequencing was performed with immunoSEQ multiplex PCR; in TCRdb, only in-frame clones are kept and a portion is missing. The sample records about 22,000 clones, over 90% being singletons. This sequence joins TRBV7-3 and TRBJ2-5, with 9 bases that match TRBD2. Sequenced material: CD4+CD25+ Tregs sorted from PBMCs. The receptor comes from a human donor in good health. CDR3 sequence: CASSLGAGGMETQYF. CDR3 coding DNA: TGTGCCAGCAGCCTAGGAGCGGGAGGCATGGAGACCCAGTACTTC.